What follows are 32 T cell receptor beta chains derived from one specimen sequenced in a study of cytomegalovirus exposure and HLA in healthy donors. PCR involved 60 Vbeta and 13 Jbeta primers. Measured with immunoSEQ multiplex PCR; TCRdb has only the in-frame clones, and not every one. The top ten clones hold 12% to 15% of a sample with 65,000 to 85,000 clones, under 80% of them seen once. The sample comprised PBMCs. These receptors all come from a male donor in good health and CMV-seropositive.

This rearrangement joins TRBV27 to TRBJ1-5, with D perhaps matching TRBD1 (6 bases). This CDR3 is built from 13 residues. CDR1 is MNHEY, CDR2 SMNVEV, per germline (reference sequence). V was shortened by 5 bases and J by 2 bases, with 7 bases between the two germline ends. The CDR3 coding sequence is TGTGCCAGCAGTCGGACAGGCAATCAGCCCCAGCATTTT. Translating it yields CASSRTGNQPQHF.

The V call is TRBV2, the J call TRBJ2-4, with 9 bases aligning to TRBD2. The germline CDR1 and CDR2 sequences are SNHLY and FYNNEI. The V and J ends lost 1 base and 0 bases, in that order; junction bases with no gene match: 1. The CDR3 extends over 16 amino acids. CDR3 in DNA: TGTGCCAGCAGTGAAGGACTAGCGGTAGCCAAAAACATTCAGTACTTC. It specifies CASSEGLAVAKNIQYF.

V is TRBV5-1 and J is TRBJ2-3; D may be TRBD2 (5 bases). V was clipped by 7 bases and J by 0 bases, with 12 bases between them. CDR3 length: 14 amino acids. Per germline, CDR1 SGHRS and CDR2 YFSETQ. CDR3 sequence (DNA): TGCGCCAGCGCCGTCTGGACTAGCACAGATACGCAGTATTTT. Translated: CASAVWTSTDTQYF.

V usage is TRBV9 and J usage is TRBJ2-7, with D possibly being TRBD1 (6 bases). The CDR3 spans 15 residues. Trimming shortened V by 2 bases and J by 0 bases, and 12 bases separated the two germline ends. Germline-derived CDR1 and CDR2 are SGDLS and YYNGEE. The CDR3 is CASSVGQTFSYEQYF. CDR3 bases: TGTGCCAGCAGCGTCGGACAGACCTTCTCCTACGAGCAGTACTTC.

This clone appeared a single time. The chain links TRBV7-9 to TRBJ1-3; 10 positions agree with TRBD1. Germline CDR1 SEHNR, CDR2 FQNEAQ (reference sequence). J lost 5 bases, V lost 6 bases, and 10 bases had no gene match. There are 16 residues in the CDR3. CDR3 DNA sequence: TGTGCCAGCAGAACAGGGACAGGGGCCGAGAGAAACACCATATATTTT. It translates to CASRTGTGAERNTIYF.

This clone was seen only a few times. The chain is built from TRBV7-2 and TRBJ2-1; D is perhaps TRBD2 (5 bases). CDR3 length equals 13 residues. CDR1 is SGHTA, CDR2 FQGNSA, per germline. Trimming left V 1 base short and J 9 bases short, with 10 bases between. CDR3 nucleotides: TGTGCCAGCAGCTTAGAGGGCCGGGGTGAGCAGTTCTTC. Its protein is CASSLEGRGEQFF.

The chain recombines TRBV5-1 with TRBJ1-2, with a weak D call TRBD1 (6 bases). The CDR3 has 13 amino acids. Germline V CDR1 and CDR2: SGHRS, YFSETQ. The ends were cut back, 2 bases at V and 6 bases at J, with 11 bases in the middle. DNA of the CDR3: TGCGCCAGCAGCTTCCAGGGGTGGGATGGCTACACCTTC. As protein: CASSFQGWDGYTF.

The rearrangement links TRBV5-1 to TRBJ2-3, with TRBD2 matching 8 bases. CDR3 length: 15 amino acids. Germline V gene lookup returns CDR1 SGHRS and CDR2 YFSETQ. V dropped 4 bases and J dropped 2; count of bases not matched to a gene: 6. CDR3 in DNA: TGCGCCAGCAGCCCCTACGGGGGGGCCACAGATACGCAGTATTTT. This encodes CASSPYGGATDTQYF.

This clone was detected once. The rearrangement links TRBV29-1 to TRBJ1-5; D possibly corresponds to TRBD1 (6 bases). Per germline, CDR1 SQVTM and CDR2 ANQGSEA. The CDR3 runs 15 residues. V shed 4 bases and J shed 1 base, with 14 bases lying between them. The CDR3 nucleotides read TGCAGCGTTGGGGTAGGGGGATCAAGCAATCAGCCCCAGCATTTT. Its translation: CSVGVGGSSNQPQHF.

The chain combines TRBV7-8 with TRBJ1-4; D is unresolved. There are 15 residues in the CDR3. In germline, CDR1 is SGHVS, CDR2 FQNEAQ. Trimming cost V 7 bases and J 4 bases, with 16 bases left between them. CDR3 amino acids: CASTHGSGINEKLFF. The CDR3 nucleotides are TGTGCCAGCACCCACGGCTCGGGGATTAATGAAAAACTGTTTTTT.

CDR3 region: CASSLVRYNNEQFF. In DNA form, the CDR3 reads TGCGCCAGCAGCTTGGTCAGGTACAACAATGAGCAGTTCTTC. The chain combines TRBV5-1 with TRBJ2-1; D ambiguous. Germline V CDR1 and CDR2: SGHRS, YFSETQ. The V and J ends lost 0 bases and 5 bases respectively, with 9 bases between them. The CDR3 is made up of 14 amino acids. The whole variable domain, remainder taken from reference TRBV5-1 and TRBJ2-1, is KAGVTQTPRYLIKTRGQQVTLSCSPISGHRSVSWYQQTPGQGLQFLFEYFSETQRNKGNFPGRFSGRQFSNSRSEMNVSTLELGDSALYLCASSLVRYNNEQFFGPGTRLTVL.

The chain combines TRBV7-9 with TRBJ2-5; perhaps TRBD2 as D (6 bases). The CDR3 runs 13 residues. Trimming cost V 3 bases and J 2 bases, with 7 bases left between them. The germline gives CDR1 SEHNR, CDR2 FQNEAQ (reference sequence). Here the CDR3 DNA reads TGTGCCAGCAGCTTCGGGACTCAAGAGACCCAGTACTTC. Protein sequence: CASSFGTQETQYF.

The genes are TRBV21-1 and TRBJ1-5; TRBD1 is the table's D call, not checked against the DNA. TRBV21-1 is an annotated pseudogene. CDR3 length equals 14 residues. The CDR3 protein is CASSRDSSNQPQHF. As DNA, the CDR3 is TGTGCCAGCTCCCGGGACAGTAGCAATCAGCCCCAGCATTTT.

The chain has TRBV5-6 and TRBJ2-5, with TRBD2 matching 10 bases. V gave up 3 bases and J gave up 4 bases; unmatched junction bases: 12. The CDR3 sequence is 17 residues long. The germline gives CDR1 SGHDT, CDR2 YYEEEE. CDR3 DNA sequence: TGTGCCAGCAGCTCTGACAGAGGTAGACTAGCGGGAGAGACCCAGTACTTC. Translated, it gives CASSSDRGRLAGETQYF.

V and J are TRBV29-1 and TRBJ1-1; TRBD1 agrees at 7 bases. Germline CDR1 SQVTM, CDR2 ANQGSEA. The ends lost 4 bases at V and 0 bases at J; junction bases unmatched: 2. CDR3 length equals 13 residues. In DNA form, the CDR3 reads TGCAGCGTTGGGGGACAGATGAACACTGAAGCTTTCTTT. This translates into CSVGGQMNTEAFF.

The V and J genes are TRBV9 and TRBJ2-7, with D perhaps TRBD2 (5 bases). This CDR3 region has 14 residues. Trimming took off 0 bases at V and 5 bases at J, with 12 bases between the two ends. Germline-derived CDR1 and CDR2 are SGDLS and YYNGEE. The CDR3 sequence is CASSVDSGKDEQYF. Written as DNA, the CDR3 is TGTGCCAGCAGCGTAGATTCCGGGAAAGACGAGCAGTACTTC.

The V gene is TRBV6-5, the J gene TRBJ2-2; TRBD2 aligns across 8 bases. This CDR3 has 14 residues. V lost 7 bases, J lost 6 bases, and 7 bases stayed unmatched. Germline-derived CDR1 and CDR2 are MNHEY and SVGAGI. The CDR3 coding sequence is TGTGCCAGCACTAAGGGGACTAGGGCCGGGGAGCTGTTTTTT. Protein: CASTKGTRAGELFF.

V and J are TRBV18 and TRBJ2-3, with TRBD1 as a possible D gene (5 bases). CDR3 length: 16 residues. CDR1 KGHSH and CDR2 LQKENI come from the germline V gene. Trimming took off 6 bases at V and 4 bases at J, with 20 bases between the two ends. The CDR3 loop is CASSLYQGSGADTQYF. DNA of the CDR3: TGTGCCAGCTCTCTCTACCAGGGATCGGGTGCAGATACGCAGTATTTT.

J is TRBJ2-2 and V is TRBV18, with 10 bases fitting TRBD1. Per the germline V gene, CDR1 is KGHSH and CDR2 is LQKENI. The CDR3 is made up of 15 amino acids. The J segment lost 5 bases and the V segment lost 6 bases, leaving 6 bases of the junction unmatched. CDR3 sequence (DNA): TGTGCCAGCTCGCTCAGACAGGGGGCGACCGGGGAGCTGTTTTTT. This gives the protein CASSLRQGATGELFF.

The chain joins TRBV27 to TRBJ2-5, with D unresolved. The last part of the DNA fits TRBJ2-7 better; the J call may be wrong. This CDR3 spans 10 amino acids. Germline values: CDR1 MNHEY, CDR2 SMNVEV (reference sequence). CDR3 nucleotide sequence: TGTGCCAGCGGCGACTACGAGCAGTACTTC. The encoded protein is CASGDYEQYF.

In its sample, this clone was seen once. CDR3 coding DNA: TGTGCCAGCAGCGTAGGTCTAGCGGGAGAAGCAGATACGCAGTATTTT. Translated: CASSVGLAGEADTQYF. V usage is TRBV9 and J usage is TRBJ2-3; 10 bases are shared with TRBD2. CDR3 size: 16 residues. V trimming: 0 bases; J trimming: 4 bases; junction bases outside the gene matches: 5. Germline CDR1 and CDR2: SGDLS and YYNGEE.

The chain links TRBV6-5 to TRBJ2-7, with D possibly being TRBD2 (5 bases). V lost 8 bases, J lost 0 bases, and 11 bases lay in between. Germline values: CDR1 MNHEY, CDR2 SVGAGI. The CDR3 loop spans 13 amino acids. The CDR3 loop is CASFPGVSYEQYF. CDR3 nucleotide sequence: TGTGCCAGCTTCCCCGGGGTCTCCTACGAGCAGTACTTC.

Comments on this clone: One end of the junction is discordant with germline, which a read error may explain. Here the CDR3 DNA reads TGTTCCAGCAGCTTAGTCGCGGCTACGCAGTATTTT. Residues: CSSSLVAATQYF. The chain is built from TRBV7-9 and TRBJ2-3; D is unresolved. Germline CDR1 and CDR2: SEHNR and FQNEAQ (reference sequence). The CDR3 length is 12 residues.

This chain uses TRBV11-2 with TRBJ1-3, with D unresolved. V gave up 4 bases and J gave up 5 bases, with 18 bases separating them. Germline-derived CDR1 and CDR2 are SGHAT and FQNNGV. The CDR3 consists of 16 residues. The DNA for the CDR3 is TGTGCCAGCAGCTCGTCCGGGGTTCCCTCCCGAAACACCATATATTTT. It yields the protein CASSSSGVPSRNTIYF.

The chain uses TRBV6-1 and TRBJ1-6; a weak D match, TRBD1 (6 bases). V was shortened by 6 bases and J by 6 bases, with 15 bases between the two germline ends. The germline CDR1 and CDR2 sequences are MNHNS and SASEGT. This CDR3 has 15 residues. CDR3 protein: CASSYQQGVNSPLHF. CDR3 nucleotide sequence: TGTGCCAGCAGCTACCAACAGGGTGTTAATTCACCCCTCCACTTT.

This chain connects TRBV6-5 to TRBJ1-1; possible D gene TRBD1, 6 bases. This CDR3 is 15 amino acids long. V shed 2 bases and J shed 1 base, with 11 bases lying between them. Germline V lookup: CDR1 MNHEY, CDR2 SVGAGI. Written as DNA, the CDR3 is TGTGCCAGCAGTTACCTCGTCAGGGGGAACACTGAAGCTTTCTTT. Its translation is CASSYLVRGNTEAFF.

This clone was observed a handful of times. This chain joins TRBV27 and TRBJ2-1, with 8 bases that match TRBD1. J lost 4 bases, V lost 6 bases, and 8 bases had no gene match. Per the germline V gene, CDR1 is MNHEY and CDR2 is SMNVEV (reference sequence). The CDR3 extends over 15 amino acids. CDR3 bases: TGTGCCAGCAGCGGACAGGGCCCGGGGTACAATGAGCAGTTCTTC. Translated, it gives CASSGQGPGYNEQFF.

This clone was picked up one time. J is TRBJ2-1 and V is TRBV5-1, with 8 nucleotides matching TRBD2. From germline, CDR1 is SGHRS and CDR2 YFSETQ. This CDR3 contains 16 residues. The ends lost 0 bases at V and 7 bases at J; junction bases unmatched: 9. The CDR3 loop is CASSLGGGTPGNEQFF. The CDR3 DNA follows: TGCGCCAGCAGCTTGGGCGGGGGGACTCCGGGGAATGAGCAGTTCTTC.

This clone has more than one count but fewer than ten. The V and J genes are TRBV9 and TRBJ1-1; 8 positions match TRBD1. The junction had 17 bases not matched to a gene; V was cut back by 9 bases and J by 4 bases. This CDR3 is 16 amino acids long. Germline-derived CDR1 and CDR2 are SGDLS and YYNGEE. Here the CDR3 reads CATGKFDRGIGTEAFF. The CDR3 DNA sequence: TGTGCCACCGGAAAATTCGACAGGGGAATAGGCACTGAAGCTTTCTTT.

Only one count was recorded for this clone. V is TRBV13 and J is TRBJ2-7; TRBD1 matches at 7 bases. The ends lost 5 bases at V and 2 bases at J; junction bases unmatched: 12. The CDR3 sequence is 16 residues long. Germline loops: CDR1 PRHDT, CDR2 FYEKMQ (reference sequence). The CDR3 spells CASSLRQGPVTYEQYF. CDR3 bases: TGTGCCAGCAGCCTGCGACAGGGTCCAGTCACCTACGAGCAGTACTTC.

This clone was detected only a few times. The chain recombines TRBV7-7 with TRBJ2-3; D perhaps matches TRBD1 (7 bases). Looked up from germline, CDR1 is SSHAT and CDR2 is FNYEAQ (reference sequence). There are 14 residues in the CDR3. Deletions cut 5 bases from V and 6 bases from J, with 15 bases between. CDR3 loop: CASSRGTAPDTQYF. The CDR3 nucleotides are TGTGCCAGCAGCCGGGGGACAGCCCCTGATACGCAGTATTTT.

This clone was detected only a few times. The chain has TRBV25-1 and TRBJ2-5; 7 bases fit TRBD1. The CDR3 loop spans 14 amino acids. The V gene end was trimmed by 7 bases and the J gene end by 5 bases; junction bases not matched to a gene: 10. Per germline, CDR1 MGHDK and CDR2 SYGVNS. CDR3 DNA: TGTGCCAGCACCAGCCGGATACAGGGGGAGACCCAGTACTTC. It is translated as CASTSRIQGETQYF.